This T cell receptor (beta chain) was sequenced during a study of CD39 and CD103 CD8 tumor-infiltrating T cells. TCRdb's copy holds only in-frame clones and misses some; the assay was immunoSEQ multiplex PCR. The repertoire holds about 17,000 clones, 85% to 95% seen once, with about 4.5% in the top ten. Germline CDR1 SGDLS, CDR2 YYNGEE. The CDR3 spans 15 residues. The V gene lost 7 bases and the J gene lost 1 base, with 17 bases spanning the gap. A single count supports this clone. J is TRBJ1-2 and V is TRBV9; D is possibly TRBD1 (5 bases). The TCR comes from a human donor with head and neck squamous cell carcinoma. The sequenced sample was CD8+ T cells sorted from blood. Documented subset: total memory CD8 T cells (CD45RA-CCR7+/-) from blood or uninvolved lymph node. CDR3 loop: CASGASDSYNYGYTF. CDR3 coding DNA: TGTGCCAGCGGGGCTTCCGACAGTTATAACTATGGCTACACCTTC.